This entry is about one T cell receptor (beta chain). This entry is derived from a study of blood T cell repertoires in COVID-19. From germline, CDR1 is MDHEN and CDR2 SYDVKM. The CDR3 runs to 16 residues. V shed 2 bases and J 2 bases; nucleotides not matched to a gene: 6. Generated by immunoSEQ multiplex PCR, the TCRdb table keeps only in-frame clones and is missing some. This table has fewer than 35,000 clones, over 80% appearing once. The V gene is TRBV28, the J gene TRBJ1-5; 7 nucleotides match TRBD1. The sequencing sample was made of peripheral blood. The TCR sequence derives from a man between 65 and 79 years old with acute or convalescent COVID-19. The CDR3 nucleotides read TGTGCCAGCAGTTTAGTACTAGGGACAGGCAATCAGCCCCAGCATTTT. It specifies CASSLVLGTGNQPQHF.